A single TCR beta chain is shown here with its context. The antigen remains undetermined. The sample belongs to a study of post-analysis software for immune sequencing data. The CDR3 length is 12 residues. Germline values: CDR1 DFQATT, CDR2 SNEGSKA (reference sequence). Unique molecular identifiers were present in the TCR beta cDNA libraries. A single record per CDR3 protein comes from TCRdb applying MiXCR to the PCR reads. The profile shows roughly 700,000 distinct CDR3 sequences, 30% of them singletons. Whole-study results and caveats: Patients used about five TRBV segments, including TRBV5-6, TRBV5-1 and TRBV20-1, more often than controls.

V gene TRBV20-1 combines with J gene TRBJ2-1; no reliable D call. This TCR came from a girl aged 5 to 17 with multiple sclerosis. The sequencing input was blood. DNA of the CDR3: TGCAGCCAAGGCGGTCCCACCAATGAGCAGTTCTTC. As protein: CSQGGPTNEQFF.